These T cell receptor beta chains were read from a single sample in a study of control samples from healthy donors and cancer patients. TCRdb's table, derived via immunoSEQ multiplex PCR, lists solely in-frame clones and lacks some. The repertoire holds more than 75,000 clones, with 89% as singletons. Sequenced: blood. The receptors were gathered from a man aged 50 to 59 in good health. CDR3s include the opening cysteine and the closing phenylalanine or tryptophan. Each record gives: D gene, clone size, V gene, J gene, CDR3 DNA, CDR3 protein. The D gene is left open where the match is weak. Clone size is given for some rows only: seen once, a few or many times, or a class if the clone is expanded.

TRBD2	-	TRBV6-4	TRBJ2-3	TGTGCCAGCAGTGCAGGAGCGGGGGGCCGGGATACGCAGTATTTT	CASSAGAGGRDTQYF
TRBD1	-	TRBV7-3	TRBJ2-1	TGTGCCAGCAGCTCCCTAGGGGGCTCCGAGCAGTTCTTC	CASSSLGGSEQFF
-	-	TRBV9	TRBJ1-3	TGTGCCAGCAGCGTAGTCCCCAGCTCTGGAAACACCATATATTTT	CASSVVPSSGNTIYF
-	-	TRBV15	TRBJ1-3	TGTGCCACCAGCAGAGACCCCCAGGGGACTGGAAACACCATATATTTT	CATSRDPQGTGNTIYF
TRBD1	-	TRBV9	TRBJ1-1	TGTGCCAGCAGCGCGGGACAGGGGGCTGAAGCTTTCTTT	CASSAGQGAEAFF
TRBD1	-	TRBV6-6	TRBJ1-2	TGTGCCAGCAGTCAGTTCCCGGGGACAGGTACCGGCTATGGCTACACCTTC	CASSQFPGTGTGYGYTF
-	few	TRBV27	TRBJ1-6	TGTGCCAGCAGTGAGAGCTCCTATAATTCACCCCTCCACTTT	CASSESSYNSPLHF
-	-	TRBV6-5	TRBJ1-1	TGTGCCAGCAGGGGGTTACAGAACACTGAAGCTTTCTTT	CASRGLQNTEAFF
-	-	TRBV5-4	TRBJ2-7	TGTGCCAGCAGCTTGGGCGGTGCCGGGGGCCACTACGAGCAGTACTTC	CASSLGGAGGHYEQYF
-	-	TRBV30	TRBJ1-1	TGTGCCTGGAAATTGGGGGTGGGCACTGAAGCTTTCTTT	CAWKLGVGTEAFF
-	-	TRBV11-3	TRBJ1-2	TGTGCCAGCAGCTTAGTACAAGGATGGGGCTACACCTTC	CASSLVQGWGYTF
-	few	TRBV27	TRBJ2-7	TGTGCCAGCAGTGAAGGAGTCGGGGTTTGGAGTTCCCCCGAGCAGTACTTC	CASSEGVGVWSSPEQYF
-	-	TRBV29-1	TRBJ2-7	TGCAGCGTGGCAGCGAGCGAGCAGTACTTC	CSVAASEQYF
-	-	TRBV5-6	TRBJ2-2	TGTGCCAGCAGCTTAGTTGGACGGAACACCGGGGAGCTGTTTTTT	CASSLVGRNTGELFF
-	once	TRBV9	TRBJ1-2	TGTGCCAGCAGCTCCCACGGGGGGCTTAGTGATGGCTACACCTTC	CASSSHGGLSDGYTF
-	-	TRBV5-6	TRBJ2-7	TGTGCCAGCAGCTTGTTGGCGGGGGCGAGCTCCTACGAGCAGTACTTC	CASSLLAGASSYEQYF
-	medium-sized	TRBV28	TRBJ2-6	TGTGCCAGCAGTTCGGGGCCTGGGAGCTCTGGGGCCAACGTCCTGACTTTC	CASSSGPGSSGANVLTF
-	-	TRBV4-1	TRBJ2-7	TGCGCCAGCAGCCAAGTGATCAGCTACGAGCAGTACTTC	CASSQVISYEQYF
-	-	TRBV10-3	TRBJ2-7	TGTGCCATCAGTGAGAGGACCTCCTACGAGCAGTACTTC	CAISERTSYEQYF
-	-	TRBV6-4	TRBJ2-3	TGTGCCAGCAGTGCCGACTGGGGCACAGATACGCAGTATTTT	CASSADWGTDTQYF
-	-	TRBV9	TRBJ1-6	TGTGCCAGCAGCGTAGCTTGGGGAGATTCACCCCTCCACTTT	CASSVAWGDSPLHF
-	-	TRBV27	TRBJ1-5	TGTGCCAGCACCCCAACGACAGGCCTCAATCAGCCCCAGCATTTT	CASTPTTGLNQPQHF
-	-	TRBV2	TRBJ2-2	TGTGCCAGCAGGCCTACAGGGTCCGGGGAGCTGTTTTTT	CASRPTGSGELFF
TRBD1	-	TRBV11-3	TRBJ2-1	TGTGCCAGCAGCTCAACGACAGGGTTCGTGGACAATGAGCAGTTCTTC	CASSSTTGFVDNEQFF
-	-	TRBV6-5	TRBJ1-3	TGTGCCAGCAGCCGCTTAGGAAACACCATATATTTT	CASSRLGNTIYF
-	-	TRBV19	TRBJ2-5	TGTGCCAGTACAAGCCAAGAGACCCAGTACTTC	CASTSQETQYF
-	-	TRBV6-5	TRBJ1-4	TGTGCCAGCAGTAGCGACGGGGGCCAAAAACTGTTTTTT	CASSSDGGQKLFF
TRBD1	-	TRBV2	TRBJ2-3	TGTGCCAGCATTAAGACAGGGGTCAGAGATACGCAGTATTTT	CASIKTGVRDTQYF
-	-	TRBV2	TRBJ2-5	TGTGCCAGCAGTGAAGCGGGGGCAGACCAAGAGACCCAGTACTTC	CASSEAGADQETQYF
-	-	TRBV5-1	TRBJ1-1	TGCGCCAGCAGCTTGGACACCCCAGGGGAAGCTTTCTTT	CASSLDTPGEAFF
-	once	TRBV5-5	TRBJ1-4	TGTGCCAGCAGCTTGGGCGGGGCGACTAATGAAAAACTGTTTTTT	CASSLGGATNEKLFF
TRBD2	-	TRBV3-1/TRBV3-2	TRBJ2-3	TGTGCCAGCAGCCAAGCCCGGACTAGTCTAGTTTTCGTGTATTTT	CASSQARTSLVFVYF
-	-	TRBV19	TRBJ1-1	TGTGCCAGTAGTCTACAATTTGAAGCTTTCTTT	CASSLQFEAFF
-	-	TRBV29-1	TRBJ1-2	TGCAGCGTTGAAGTGGACGTCAACTATGGCTACACCTTC	CSVEVDVNYGYTF
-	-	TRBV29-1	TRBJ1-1	TGCAGCGTTAAAGGGCTTCCTATTAACACTGAAGCTTTCTTT	CSVKGLPINTEAFF
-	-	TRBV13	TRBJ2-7	TGTGCCAGCAGCTTAGGCCGGGAGAACTCCTACGAGCAGTACTTC	CASSLGRENSYEQYF
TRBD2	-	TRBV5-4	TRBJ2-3	TGTGCCAGCAGCTCCCGGTCCGGGGGGGATACGCAGTATTTT	CASSSRSGGDTQYF
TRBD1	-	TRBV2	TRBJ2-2	TGTGCCAGCAGTGTGGAGACAGGGGCCGGGGAGCTGTTTTTT	CASSVETGAGELFF
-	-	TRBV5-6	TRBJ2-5	TGTGCCAGCAGCTTGGGTGGACGATTCAAAGAGACCCAGTACTTC	CASSLGGRFKETQYF
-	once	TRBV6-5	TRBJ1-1	TGTGCCAGCAGTCGTGAGGGTGGCACTGAAGCTTTCTTT	CASSREGGTEAFF
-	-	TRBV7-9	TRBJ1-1	TGTGCCAGCAGCCCACTACAGGGATTGAACACTGAAGCTTTCTTT	CASSPLQGLNTEAFF
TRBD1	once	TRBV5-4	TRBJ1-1	TGTGCCAGCAGCCCTGGGACAGACTATGTGAACACTGAAGCTTTCTTT	CASSPGTDYVNTEAFF
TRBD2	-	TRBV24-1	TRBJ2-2	TGTGCCACCAGTGAACGGACTAGCGGGGCGAACACCGGGGAGCTGTTTTTT	CATSERTSGANTGELFF
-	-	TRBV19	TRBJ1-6	TGTGCCAGTAGTACTACATCCGGGAGGGGGAGTTCACCCCTCCACTTT	CASSTTSGRGSSPLHF
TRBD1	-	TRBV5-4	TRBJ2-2	TGTGCCAGCAGCCCGACGGGGACAGGGCGGGTCGCCGGGGAGCTGTTTTTT	CASSPTGTGRVAGELFF